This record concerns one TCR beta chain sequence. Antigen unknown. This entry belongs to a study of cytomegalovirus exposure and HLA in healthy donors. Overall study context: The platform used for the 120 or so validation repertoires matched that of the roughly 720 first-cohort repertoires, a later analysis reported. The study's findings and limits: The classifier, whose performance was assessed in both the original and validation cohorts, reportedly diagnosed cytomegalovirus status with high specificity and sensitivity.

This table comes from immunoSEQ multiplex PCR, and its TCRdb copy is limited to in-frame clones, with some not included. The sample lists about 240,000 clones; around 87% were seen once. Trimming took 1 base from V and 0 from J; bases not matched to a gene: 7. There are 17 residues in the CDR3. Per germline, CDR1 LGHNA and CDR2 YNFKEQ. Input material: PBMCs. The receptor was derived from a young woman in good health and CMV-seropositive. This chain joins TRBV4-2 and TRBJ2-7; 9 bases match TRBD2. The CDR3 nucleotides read TGTGCCAGCAGCCAAGCTGGGACTAGCTTAACCTCCTACGAGCAGTACTTC. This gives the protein CASSQAGTSLTSYEQYF.